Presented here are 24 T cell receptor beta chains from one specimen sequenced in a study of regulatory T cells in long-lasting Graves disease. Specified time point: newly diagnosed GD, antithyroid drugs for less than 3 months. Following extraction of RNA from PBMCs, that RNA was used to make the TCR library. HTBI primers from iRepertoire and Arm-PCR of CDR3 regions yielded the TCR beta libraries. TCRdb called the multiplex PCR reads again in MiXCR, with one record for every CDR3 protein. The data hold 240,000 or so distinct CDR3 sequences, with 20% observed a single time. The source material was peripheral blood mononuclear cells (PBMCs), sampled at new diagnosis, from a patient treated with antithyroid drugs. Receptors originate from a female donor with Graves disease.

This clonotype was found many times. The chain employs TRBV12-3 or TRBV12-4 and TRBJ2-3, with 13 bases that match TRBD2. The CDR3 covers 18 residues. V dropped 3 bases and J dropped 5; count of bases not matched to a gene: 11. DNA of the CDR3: TGTGCCAGCAGTTTTTCCGGACTAGCGGGAGTCCGAAAAGATACGCAGTATTTT. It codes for CASSFSGLAGVRKDTQYF.

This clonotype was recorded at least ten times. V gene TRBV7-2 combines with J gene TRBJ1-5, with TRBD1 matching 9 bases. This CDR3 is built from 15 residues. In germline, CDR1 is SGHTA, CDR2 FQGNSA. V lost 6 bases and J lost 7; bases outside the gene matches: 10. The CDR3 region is CASSPGTGQNQPQHF. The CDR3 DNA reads TGTGCCAGCAGTCCCGGGACAGGGCAGAACCAGCCCCAGCATTTT. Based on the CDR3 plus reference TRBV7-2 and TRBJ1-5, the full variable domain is GAGVSQSPSNKVTEKGKDVELRCDPISGHTALYWYRQSLGQGLEFLIYFQGNSAPDKSGLPSDRFSAERTGGSVSTLTIQRTQQEDSAVYLCASSPGTGQNQPQHFGDGTRLSIL.

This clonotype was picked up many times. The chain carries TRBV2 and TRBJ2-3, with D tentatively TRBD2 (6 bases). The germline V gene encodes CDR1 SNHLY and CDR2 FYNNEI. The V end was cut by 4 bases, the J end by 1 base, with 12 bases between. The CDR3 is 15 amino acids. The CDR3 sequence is CASSVSAGRTDTQYF. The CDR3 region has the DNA TGTGCCAGCAGTGTAAGTGCGGGGCGCACAGATACGCAGTATTTT. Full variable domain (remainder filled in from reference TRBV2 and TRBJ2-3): EPEVTQTPSHQVTQMGQEVILRCVPISNHLYFYWYRQILGQKVEFLVSFYNNEISEKSEIFDDQFSVERPDGSNFTLKIRSTKLEDSAMYFCASSVSAGRTDTQYFGPGTRLTVL.

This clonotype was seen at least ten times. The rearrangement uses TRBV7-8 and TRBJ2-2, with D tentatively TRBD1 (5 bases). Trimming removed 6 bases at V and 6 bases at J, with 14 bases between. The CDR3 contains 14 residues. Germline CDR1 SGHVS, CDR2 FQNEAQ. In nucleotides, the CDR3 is TGTGCCAGCAGTGATGACAGATTGGCCGGGGAGCTGTTTTTT. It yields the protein CASSDDRLAGELFF.

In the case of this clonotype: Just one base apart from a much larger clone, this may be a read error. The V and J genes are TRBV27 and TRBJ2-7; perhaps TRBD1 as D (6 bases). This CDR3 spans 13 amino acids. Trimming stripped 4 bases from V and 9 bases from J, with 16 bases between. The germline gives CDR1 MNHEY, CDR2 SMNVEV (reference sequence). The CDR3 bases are TGTGCCAGCAGTTACGAACCGGGACAACGGCAGTACTTC. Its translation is CASSYEPGQRQYF.

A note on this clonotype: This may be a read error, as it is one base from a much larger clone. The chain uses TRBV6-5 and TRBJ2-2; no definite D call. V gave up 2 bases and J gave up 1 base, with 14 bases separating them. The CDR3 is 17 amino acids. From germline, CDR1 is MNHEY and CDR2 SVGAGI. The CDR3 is CASSYNLGSGNTGELFF. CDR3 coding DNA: TGTGCCAGCAGTTACAATCTGGGGTCAGGGAACACCGGGGAGCTGTTTTTT.

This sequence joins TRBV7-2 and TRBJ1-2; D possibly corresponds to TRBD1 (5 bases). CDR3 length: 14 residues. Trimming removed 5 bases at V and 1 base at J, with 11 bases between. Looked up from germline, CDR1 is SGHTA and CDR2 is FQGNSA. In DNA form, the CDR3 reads TGTGCCAGCAGCGCTCAGACAGTTAACTATGGCTACACCTTC. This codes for CASSAQTVNYGYTF.

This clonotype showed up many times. Written as DNA, the CDR3 is TGTGCCAGCAGCTTAACCCCCGAAGGGCAGCAGTTCTTC. Protein: CASSLTPEGQQFF. The J gene is TRBJ2-1, the V gene TRBV11-2; the D is unclear. The germline V gene has CDR1 SGHAT and CDR2 FQNNGV. The CDR3 contains 13 residues. V lost 2 bases and J 11 bases, leaving 13 bases between the germline ends.

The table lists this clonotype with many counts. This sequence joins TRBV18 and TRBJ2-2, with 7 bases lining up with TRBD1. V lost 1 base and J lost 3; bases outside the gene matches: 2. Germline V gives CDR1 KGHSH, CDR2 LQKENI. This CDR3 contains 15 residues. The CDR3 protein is CASSPQGADTGELFF. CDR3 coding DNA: TGTGCCAGCTCACCACAGGGGGCCGACACCGGGGAGCTGTTTTTT.

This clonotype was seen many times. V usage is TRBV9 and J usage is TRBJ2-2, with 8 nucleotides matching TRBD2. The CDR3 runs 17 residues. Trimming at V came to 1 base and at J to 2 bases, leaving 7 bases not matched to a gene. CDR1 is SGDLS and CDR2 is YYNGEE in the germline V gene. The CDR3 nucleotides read TGTGCCAGCAGCGTATTGGAGCGGGGGCCTAACACCGGGGAGCTGTTTTTT. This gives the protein CASSVLERGPNTGELFF.

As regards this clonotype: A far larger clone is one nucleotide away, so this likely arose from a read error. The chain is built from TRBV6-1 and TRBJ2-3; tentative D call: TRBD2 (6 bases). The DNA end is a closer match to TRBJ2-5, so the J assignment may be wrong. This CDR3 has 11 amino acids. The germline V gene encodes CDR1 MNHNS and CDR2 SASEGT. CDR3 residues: CAGTNRRAQYF. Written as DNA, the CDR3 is TGTGCCGGCACCAACCGGAGGGCCCAGTACTTC.

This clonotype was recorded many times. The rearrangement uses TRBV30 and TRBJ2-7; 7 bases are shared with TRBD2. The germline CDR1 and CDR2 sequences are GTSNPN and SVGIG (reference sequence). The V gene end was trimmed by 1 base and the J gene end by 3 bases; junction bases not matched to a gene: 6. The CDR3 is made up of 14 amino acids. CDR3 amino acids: CAWSGLGGIYEQYF. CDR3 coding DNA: TGTGCCTGGAGTGGGTTGGGGGGGATCTACGAGCAGTACTTC. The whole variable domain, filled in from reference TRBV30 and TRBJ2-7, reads SQTIHQWPATLVQPVGSPLSLECTVEGTSNPNLYWYRQAAGRGLQLLFYSVGIGQISSEVPQNLSASRPQDRQFILSSKKLLLSDSGFYLCAWSGLGGIYEQYFGPGTRLTVT.

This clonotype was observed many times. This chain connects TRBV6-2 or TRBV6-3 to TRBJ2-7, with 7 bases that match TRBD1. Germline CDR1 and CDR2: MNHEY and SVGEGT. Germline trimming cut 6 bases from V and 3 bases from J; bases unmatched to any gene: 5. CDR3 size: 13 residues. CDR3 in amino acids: CASRRDSDYEQYF. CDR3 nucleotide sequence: TGTGCCAGCAGAAGGGACAGCGACTACGAGCAGTACTTC.

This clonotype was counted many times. CDR3 sequence: CASSVGRSDTQYF. The CDR3 nucleotides are TGTGCCAGCAGCGTAGGTCGCTCAGATACGCAGTATTTT. The chain combines TRBV9 with TRBJ2-3, with D unresolved. CDR3 length: 13 amino acids. The ends were cut back, 0 bases at V and 4 bases at J, with 6 bases in the middle. Germline V gene data show CDR1 as SGDLS and CDR2 as YYNGEE.

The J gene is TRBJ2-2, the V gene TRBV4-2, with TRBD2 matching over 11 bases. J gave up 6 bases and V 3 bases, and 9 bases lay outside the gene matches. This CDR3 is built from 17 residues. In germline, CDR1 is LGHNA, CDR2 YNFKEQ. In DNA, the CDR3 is TGTGCCAGCAGCCAGTTTAGCGGGGGGGACGACTCCGGGGAGCTGTTTTTT. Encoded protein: CASSQFSGGDDSGELFF.

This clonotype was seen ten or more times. CDR3: CAISGAGTGGRDTQYF. The DNA of the CDR3 is TGTGCCATCAGTGGAGCCGGGACAGGGGGCCGTGATACGCAGTATTTT. The rearrangement joins TRBV10-3 to TRBJ2-3, with 12 bases matching TRBD1. V dropped 4 bases and J dropped 6; count of bases not matched to a gene: 8. CDR1 and CDR2 (germline): ENHRY, SYGVKD. This CDR3 contains 16 residues.

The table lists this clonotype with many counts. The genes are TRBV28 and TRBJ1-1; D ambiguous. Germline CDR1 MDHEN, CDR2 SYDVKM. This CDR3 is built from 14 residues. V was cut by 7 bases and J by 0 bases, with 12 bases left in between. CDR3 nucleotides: TGTGCCAGCATTCTAGGGAACCTGAACACTGAAGCTTTCTTT. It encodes CASILGNLNTEAFF.

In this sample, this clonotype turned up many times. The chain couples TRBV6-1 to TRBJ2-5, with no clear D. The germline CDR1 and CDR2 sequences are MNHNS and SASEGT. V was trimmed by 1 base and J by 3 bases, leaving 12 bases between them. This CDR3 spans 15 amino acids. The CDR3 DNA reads TGTGCCAGCAGTGAAGGGTGGAGACCCAAAGAGACCCAGTACTTC. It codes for CASSEGWRPKETQYF.

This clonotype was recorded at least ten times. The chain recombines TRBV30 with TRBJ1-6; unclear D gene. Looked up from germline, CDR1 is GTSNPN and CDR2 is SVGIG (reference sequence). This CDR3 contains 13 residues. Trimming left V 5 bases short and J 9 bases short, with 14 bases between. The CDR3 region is CAWERSGASPLHF. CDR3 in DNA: TGTGCCTGGGAACGGTCGGGTGCTTCACCCCTCCACTTT.

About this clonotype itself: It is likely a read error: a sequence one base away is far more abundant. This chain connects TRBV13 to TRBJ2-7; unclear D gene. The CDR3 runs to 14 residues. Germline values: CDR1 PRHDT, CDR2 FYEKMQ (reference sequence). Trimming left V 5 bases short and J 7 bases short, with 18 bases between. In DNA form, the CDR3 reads TGTGCCAGCAGCACCTCGCGGATTCGGAATGAGCAGTACTTC. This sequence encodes CASSTSRIRNEQYF.

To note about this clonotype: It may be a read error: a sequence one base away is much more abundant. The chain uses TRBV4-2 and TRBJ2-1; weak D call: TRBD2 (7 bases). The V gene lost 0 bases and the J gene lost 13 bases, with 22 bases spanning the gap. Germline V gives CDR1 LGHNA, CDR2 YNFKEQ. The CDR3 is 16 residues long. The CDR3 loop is CASSQDFLGGEETQFF. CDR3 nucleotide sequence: TGTGCCAGCAGCCAAGATTTCCTAGGGGGGGAAGAGACCCAGTTCTTC.

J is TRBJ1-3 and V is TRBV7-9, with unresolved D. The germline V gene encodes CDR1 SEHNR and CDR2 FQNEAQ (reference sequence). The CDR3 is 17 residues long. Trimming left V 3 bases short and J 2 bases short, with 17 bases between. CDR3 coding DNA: TGTGCCAGCAGCTTTGGCCCTCCTTTAGCGGCTGGAAACACCATATATTTT. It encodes CASSFGPPLAAGNTIYF.

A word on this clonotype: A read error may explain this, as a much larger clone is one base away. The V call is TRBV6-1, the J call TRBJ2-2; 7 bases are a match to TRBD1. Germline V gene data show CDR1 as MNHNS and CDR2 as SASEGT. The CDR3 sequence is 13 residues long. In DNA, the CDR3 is TGTGCCAGCAATGAATTAGGGGGCAGGGAGCTGTTTTTT. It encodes CASNELGGRELFF.

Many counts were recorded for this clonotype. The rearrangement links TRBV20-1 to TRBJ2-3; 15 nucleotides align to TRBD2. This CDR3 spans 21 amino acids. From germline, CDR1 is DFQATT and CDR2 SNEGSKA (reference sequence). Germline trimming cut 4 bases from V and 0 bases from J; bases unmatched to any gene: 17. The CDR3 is CSAKGGSGLAGGRASTDTQYF. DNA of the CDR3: TGCAGTGCTAAGGGAGGTTCGGGACTAGCGGGGGGCCGAGCTAGCACAGATACGCAGTATTTT.